A selection of T cell receptor beta chains follows, all from one sample in a study of blood T cell repertoires in COVID-19. TCRdb's copy holds only in-frame clones and misses some; the assay was immunoSEQ multiplex PCR. Here the sample spans approximately 170,000 clones, about 88% being singletons. The sequenced sample was peripheral blood. All receptors derive from a man aged 25-40 years with acute or convalescent COVID-19. The CDR3 runs from the conserved cysteine through the conserved F or W. The order of the fields is D gene, V gene, J gene, clone size, CDR3 length, CDR3 DNA, CDR3 protein. D genes are given only for firm matches. Rows give clone size only sometimes, using once, few, many, or a class for an expanded clone.

d_call: -; v_call: TRBV9; j_call: TRBJ1-2; clone_size: -; cdr3_length: 12; cdr3_nt: TGTGCCAGCAGCGCCCTAAACTATGGCTACACCTTC; cdr3_aa: CASSALNYGYTF
d_call: TRBD1; v_call: TRBV7-8; j_call: TRBJ1-2; clone_size: -; cdr3_length: 15; cdr3_nt: TGTGCCAGCAGCTTCGGGACAGGGTCGAACTATGGCTACACCTTC; cdr3_aa: CASSFGTGSNYGYTF
d_call: -; v_call: TRBV2; j_call: TRBJ2-5; clone_size: once; cdr3_length: 13; cdr3_nt: TGTGCCAGCAGTGAAGGGGCCCTTGGGACCCAGTACTTC; cdr3_aa: CASSEGALGTQYF
d_call: -; v_call: TRBV29-1; j_call: TRBJ2-7; clone_size: -; cdr3_length: 12; cdr3_nt: TGCAGCGCAGGGACACAGATCTACGAGCAGTACTTC; cdr3_aa: CSAGTQIYEQYF
d_call: TRBD1; v_call: TRBV3-1/TRBV3-2; j_call: TRBJ2-7; clone_size: -; cdr3_length: 15; cdr3_nt: TGTGCCAGCAGCGACCCGGGACAGGGAGCCTACGAGCAGTACTTC; cdr3_aa: CASSDPGQGAYEQYF
d_call: -; v_call: TRBV21-1; j_call: TRBJ2-7; clone_size: -; cdr3_length: 18; cdr3_nt: TGTGCCAGGGCCAACGGAGCAGCCCCCCGGGACTTTTACTACGAGCAGTACTTC; cdr3_aa: CARANGAAPRDFYYEQYF
d_call: TRBD1; v_call: TRBV11-2; j_call: TRBJ1-2; clone_size: -; cdr3_length: 16; cdr3_nt: TGTGCCAGCACCTTCCCCGGGACAGGGGGTTTCTATGGCTACACCTTC; cdr3_aa: CASTFPGTGGFYGYTF
d_call: -; v_call: TRBV3-1/TRBV3-2; j_call: TRBJ2-2; clone_size: once; cdr3_length: 13; cdr3_nt: TGTGCCAGCAGCCCAATTTACACCGGGGAGCTGTTTTTT; cdr3_aa: CASSPIYTGELFF
d_call: -; v_call: TRBV5-1; j_call: TRBJ2-7; clone_size: -; cdr3_length: 15; cdr3_nt: TGCGCCAGCAGCTTGGAGGCAGGGCCCACCTACGAGCAGTACTTC; cdr3_aa: CASSLEAGPTYEQYF
d_call: -; v_call: TRBV18; j_call: TRBJ1-1; clone_size: -; cdr3_length: 11; cdr3_nt: TGTGCCAGCTCCAACAGGATGGAGGCTTTCTTT; cdr3_aa: CASSNRMEAFF
d_call: -; v_call: TRBV19; j_call: TRBJ1-2; clone_size: -; cdr3_length: 14; cdr3_nt: TGTGCCAGTAGTATAGGGGGCTCTCACTATGGCTACACCTTC; cdr3_aa: CASSIGGSHYGYTF
d_call: -; v_call: TRBV6-6; j_call: TRBJ2-7; clone_size: -; cdr3_length: 11; cdr3_nt: TGTGCCATCCAGGGTTCCTACGAGCAGTACTTC; cdr3_aa: CAIQGSYEQYF
d_call: -; v_call: TRBV21-1; j_call: TRBJ2-1; clone_size: once; cdr3_length: 13; cdr3_nt: TGTGCCAGCAGCCGAAGGCGACAAAATGAGCAGTTCTTC; cdr3_aa: CASSRRRQNEQFF
d_call: TRBD1; v_call: TRBV27; j_call: TRBJ2-5; clone_size: -; cdr3_length: 15; cdr3_nt: TGTGCCAGCGGAACCGCCGGGACAGCAAAAGAGACCCAGTACTTC; cdr3_aa: CASGTAGTAKETQYF
d_call: -; v_call: TRBV14; j_call: TRBJ1-1; clone_size: -; cdr3_length: 14; cdr3_nt: TGTGCCAGCAGCCAAGTGGGCCTGAACACTGAAGCTTTCTTT; cdr3_aa: CASSQVGLNTEAFF
d_call: TRBD2; v_call: TRBV2; j_call: TRBJ2-3; clone_size: -; cdr3_length: 14; cdr3_nt: TGTGCCAGCAGCGGACTAGCGGAAACAGATACGCAGTATTTT; cdr3_aa: CASSGLAETDTQYF
d_call: TRBD2; v_call: TRBV5-1; j_call: TRBJ2-3; clone_size: -; cdr3_length: 15; cdr3_nt: TGCGCCAGCAGCTTGGTAGCGGGAGGGCCAGATACGCAGTATTTT; cdr3_aa: CASSLVAGGPDTQYF
d_call: TRBD1; v_call: TRBV28; j_call: TRBJ1-5; clone_size: -; cdr3_length: 13; cdr3_nt: TGTGCCAGCAGGGTCGACAGGGTGCAGCCCCAGCATTTT; cdr3_aa: CASRVDRVQPQHF
d_call: -; v_call: TRBV28; j_call: TRBJ2-1; clone_size: -; cdr3_length: 15; cdr3_nt: TGTGCCAGCAGTCCGCAGGCCAGCTCCTACAATGAGCAGTTCTTC; cdr3_aa: CASSPQASSYNEQFF
d_call: TRBD1; v_call: TRBV15; j_call: TRBJ2-2; clone_size: -; cdr3_length: 15; cdr3_nt: TGTGCCACCAGCCGGGACAGGCGGAACACCGGGGAGCTGTTTTTT; cdr3_aa: CATSRDRRNTGELFF
d_call: TRBD1; v_call: TRBV7-6; j_call: TRBJ1-1; clone_size: -; cdr3_length: 16; cdr3_nt: TGTGCCAGCAGCAACAGGGTAGGGGGCTTGGACACTGAAGCTTTCTTT; cdr3_aa: CASSNRVGGLDTEAFF
d_call: -; v_call: TRBV18; j_call: TRBJ2-1; clone_size: -; cdr3_length: 16; cdr3_nt: TGTGCCAGCTCGCCGTTAGTTCGCACAGCCTACAATGAGCAGTTCTTC; cdr3_aa: CASSPLVRTAYNEQFF
d_call: TRBD1; v_call: TRBV2; j_call: TRBJ2-2; clone_size: -; cdr3_length: 17; cdr3_nt: TGTGCCAGCAGTGACGGCTGGGGCAGGGGGTCCACCGGGGAGCTGTTTTTT; cdr3_aa: CASSDGWGRGSTGELFF
d_call: -; v_call: TRBV18; j_call: TRBJ1-1; clone_size: -; cdr3_length: 12; cdr3_nt: TGTGCCAGCTCACCACCCTCGTTTGAAGCTTTCTTT; cdr3_aa: CASSPPSFEAFF
d_call: -; v_call: TRBV6-1; j_call: TRBJ1-3; clone_size: -; cdr3_length: 13; cdr3_nt: TGTGCCAGCGCGGGGGACTCTGGAAACACCATATATTTT; cdr3_aa: CASAGDSGNTIYF
d_call: TRBD1; v_call: TRBV5-6; j_call: TRBJ2-7; clone_size: -; cdr3_length: 14; cdr3_nt: TGTGCCAGCAGCGGCCGGACAGGAGACTACGAGCAGTACTTC; cdr3_aa: CASSGRTGDYEQYF
d_call: -; v_call: TRBV7-3; j_call: TRBJ2-1; clone_size: -; cdr3_length: 15; cdr3_nt: TGTGCCAGCAGCTTATCCGGGAGCTCCTACAATGAGCAGTTCTTC; cdr3_aa: CASSLSGSSYNEQFF
d_call: -; v_call: TRBV5-8; j_call: TRBJ2-6; clone_size: -; cdr3_length: 17; cdr3_nt: TGTGCCAGCAGCTCGACAGGTCTGTTCTCTGGGGCCAACGTCCTGACTTTC; cdr3_aa: CASSSTGLFSGANVLTF
d_call: -; v_call: TRBV6-5; j_call: TRBJ2-4; clone_size: -; cdr3_length: 12; cdr3_nt: TGTGCCAGCATGTATGACAGAAACATTCAGTACTTC; cdr3_aa: CASMYDRNIQYF
d_call: TRBD1; v_call: TRBV6-1; j_call: TRBJ1-5; clone_size: once; cdr3_length: 20; cdr3_nt: TGTGCCAGCAGTGATAGGAAGGCGGGACAGGGCGACTATAGCAATCAGCCCCAGCATTTT; cdr3_aa: CASSDRKAGQGDYSNQPQHF
d_call: -; v_call: TRBV7-6; j_call: TRBJ2-1; clone_size: once; cdr3_length: 14; cdr3_nt: TGTGCCAGCAGCTTTAGTCTAACCCATAATGAGCAGTTCTTC; cdr3_aa: CASSFSLTHNEQFF
d_call: TRBD2; v_call: TRBV18; j_call: TRBJ2-7; clone_size: -; cdr3_length: 13; cdr3_nt: TGTGCCAGCTCACTCGGACTAGCCCGCGAGCAGTACTTC; cdr3_aa: CASSLGLAREQYF
d_call: TRBD1; v_call: TRBV6-6; j_call: TRBJ1-5; clone_size: once; cdr3_length: 14; cdr3_nt: TGTGCCAGCAGTGGGACAGGGTCGGATCAGCCCCAGCATTTT; cdr3_aa: CASSGTGSDQPQHF
d_call: -; v_call: TRBV7-3; j_call: TRBJ2-2; clone_size: -; cdr3_length: 18; cdr3_nt: TGTGCCAGCAGCTTAACTGCCCCCGCGGGGCCGAACACCGGGGAGCTGTTTTTT; cdr3_aa: CASSLTAPAGPNTGELFF
d_call: TRBD1; v_call: TRBV5-1; j_call: TRBJ2-4; clone_size: -; cdr3_length: 19; cdr3_nt: TGCGCCAGCAGCTCCAAAATATCCGGGACAGGGATGCCCAAAAACATTCAGTACTTC; cdr3_aa: CASSSKISGTGMPKNIQYF
d_call: -; v_call: TRBV4-1; j_call: TRBJ2-7; clone_size: few; cdr3_length: 17; cdr3_nt: TGCGCCAGCCCCGCTCCCCAGGGGACCCTAATCTCCTACGAGCAGTACTTC; cdr3_aa: CASPAPQGTLISYEQYF
d_call: -; v_call: TRBV5-6; j_call: TRBJ2-3; clone_size: once; cdr3_length: 15; cdr3_nt: TGTGCCAGCAGCTTGGCGGGAGTTGTTTGGGATACGCAGTATTTT; cdr3_aa: CASSLAGVVWDTQYF
d_call: TRBD2; v_call: TRBV4-2; j_call: TRBJ2-7; clone_size: -; cdr3_length: 16; cdr3_nt: TGTGCCAGCAGCCAAAGACTAGCGGGAGCTACCTACGAGCAGTACTTC; cdr3_aa: CASSQRLAGATYEQYF
d_call: -; v_call: TRBV12-5; j_call: TRBJ2-5; clone_size: -; cdr3_length: 12; cdr3_nt: TGTGCTAGTGGTTTGGACGACATACGCTGGTACTTC; cdr3_aa: CASGLDDIRWYF
d_call: -; v_call: TRBV5-1; j_call: TRBJ2-3; clone_size: once; cdr3_length: 15; cdr3_nt: TGCGCCAGCAGCTGGGGCGCGGGGGCCAAAGATACGCAGTATTTT; cdr3_aa: CASSWGAGAKDTQYF
d_call: TRBD1; v_call: TRBV9; j_call: TRBJ1-5; clone_size: -; cdr3_length: 14; cdr3_nt: TGTGCCAGCAGCGTAACAGGGGGCAATCAGCCCCAGCATTTT; cdr3_aa: CASSVTGGNQPQHF
d_call: -; v_call: TRBV2; j_call: TRBJ1-1; clone_size: -; cdr3_length: 16; cdr3_nt: TGTGCCAGCAGGAGCCAAGGGGCACTTCCAAACACTGAAGCTTTCTTT; cdr3_aa: CASRSQGALPNTEAFF